This TCR beta chain was obtained from a study of blood T cell repertoires in COVID-19. Study summary: Collection of acute and convalescent COVID-19 samples took place in the United States, Italy and Spain. T cells, B-cell-depleted T cells, or PBMCs supplied cDNA or gDNA.

Authors' processing steps: Cell counts per sample came from amplifying reference gene primers. Here immunoSEQ multiplex PCR was the method, and the copy in TCRdb shows in-frame clones only, minus some. The V and J calls and clone size were taken over from that table, and D and trimming were inferred from the DNA. In the table there are over 250,000 clones, more than 75% of which are singletons. From germline, CDR1 is DFQATT and CDR2 SNEGSKA (reference sequence). CDR3 size: 14 residues. V was clipped by 3 bases and J by 0 bases, with 11 bases between them. Sequenced material: peripheral blood. The TCR sequence derives from a woman aged 40 to 50 who had recovered from COVID-19. The rearrangement joins TRBV20-1 to TRBJ1-1, with D unresolved. CDR3 bases: TGCAGTGCTAGTTCATTCGGGATGAACACTGAAGCTTTCTTT. Protein product: CSASSFGMNTEAFF.